The clone carrying this TCR beta chain was observed a few times. The antigen is unknown. The data derive from a study of T cells in Graves' hyperthyroidism and ophthalmopathy. Overall study: Prior to any treatment, at the point of initial diagnosis, peripheral blood was collected. Study observations and caveats: Ophthalmopathy prediction by the model preceded onset by a median about 6 months.

From germline, CDR1 is DFQATT and CDR2 SNEGSKA (reference sequence). V dropped 1 base and J dropped 4 bases, with 15 bases sitting between them. The CDR3 is made up of 15 amino acids. There were TCR beta CDR3 regions amplified from RNA transcripts. TCR CDR3 regions were first amplified by RT-PCR with HTBI primers. MiXCR, applied by TCRdb to the multiplex PCR reads, yields one record per CDR3 protein. The repertoire consists of about 640,000 distinct CDR3 sequences, with more than 20% occurring once and the leading ten covering over 30%. The study based diagnoses on clinical symptoms, serum thyroxine and TRAb, thyroid ultrasound and orbital computed tomography.

The source is a man aged 30 to 45 with Graves' ophthalmopathy. Sequencing used blood. V usage is TRBV20-1 and J usage is TRBJ2-3; the D call may be TRBD1 or TRBD2 (5 bases each). The CDR3 nucleotides are TGCAGTGCTAGAGTGGGGGAAATCAAAGCAGATACGCAGTATTTT. Encoded protein: CSARVGEIKADTQYF.